The 29 T cell receptor beta chains listed next were all sequenced from one sample in a study of T cell responses to AZD1222 COVID-19 vaccine. Some clones are missing from TCRdb's copy, which holds only in-frame ones; the method was immunoSEQ multiplex PCR. The table has about 78,000 clones, around 90% seen once. The sample was peripheral blood, taken on day 0 of AZD1222 vaccination. The receptors stem from an adult in good health.

As for this clone: A read error may account for a junction end that differs from germline. The CDR3 nucleotides are TGTGCCAGCAGCCTCGGGAACGCCGGGGAGCTGTTTTTT. Its protein is CASSLGNAGELFF. The chain recombines TRBV3-1 (or the pseudogene TRBV3-2) with TRBJ2-2; a weak D match, TRBD2 (5 bases). This CDR3 is built from 13 residues. Germline V gene lookup returns CDR1 LGHDT and CDR2 YNNKEL (reference sequence).

The chain couples TRBV14 to TRBJ2-3, with a tentative D call TRBD2 (5 bases). Trimming cost V 4 bases and J 2 bases, with 13 bases left between them. There are 15 residues in the CDR3. Germline values: CDR1 SGHDN, CDR2 FVKESK. CDR3 in amino acids: CASSPPAGITDTQYF. The CDR3 DNA follows: TGTGCCAGCAGCCCGCCGGCGGGCATCACAGATACGCAGTATTTT. Full variable domain (outside the CDR3, taken from reference TRBV14 and TRBJ2-3): EAGVTQFPSHSVIEKGQTVTLRCDPISGHDNLYWYRRVMGKEIKFLLHFVKESKQDESGMPNNRFLAERTGGTYSTLKVQPAELEDSGVYFCASSPPAGITDTQYFGPGTRLTVL.

The chain couples TRBV2 to TRBJ1-5, with TRBD1 matching over 7 bases. V lost 8 bases to trimming and J lost 5 bases; unmatched junction nucleotides: 6. The CDR3 loop spans 13 amino acids. Germline V gives CDR1 SNHLY, CDR2 FYNNEI. The DNA for the CDR3 is TGTGCCAGCCGACAGGGAATCTATCAGCCCCAGCATTTT. This translates into CASRQGIYQPQHF.

This clone was observed once. V usage is TRBV18 and J usage is TRBJ2-7; TRBD1 agrees at 7 bases. Germline-derived CDR1 and CDR2 are KGHSH and LQKENI. V lost 2 bases, J lost 3 bases, and 16 bases stayed unmatched. The CDR3 extends over 18 amino acids. Here the CDR3 reads CASSPVLTLDRRIYEQYF. The CDR3 DNA reads TGTGCCAGCTCACCAGTCCTTACCCTGGACAGGAGAATCTACGAGCAGTACTTC. The complete variable domain, with remaining parts taken from reference TRBV18 and TRBJ2-7, reads NAGVMQNPRHLVRRRGQEARLRCSPMKGHSHVYWYRQLPEEGLKFMVYLQKENIIDESGMPKERFSAEFPKEGPSILRIQQVVRGDSAAYFCASSPVLTLDRRIYEQYFGPGTRLTVT.

This chain connects TRBV5-1 to TRBJ2-1; D is tentatively TRBD1 or TRBD2 (6 bases each). The V gene's germline CDR1 is SGHRS and CDR2 YFSETQ. Deletions cut 4 bases from V and 8 bases from J, with 19 bases between. The CDR3 contains 15 residues. The CDR3 DNA follows: TGCGCCAGCAGCCTCAAGACAGGTCGCGGGGATGAGCAGTTCTTC. Its translation: CASSLKTGRGDEQFF.

The chain couples TRBV3-1 (or the pseudogene TRBV3-2) to TRBJ1-2; 10 bases fit TRBD1. The germline V gene encodes CDR1 LGHDT and CDR2 YNNKEL (reference sequence). The CDR3 extends over 13 amino acids. The V segment lost 4 bases and the J segment 6 bases; nucleotides outside the gene matches: 2. In nucleotides, the CDR3 is TGTGCCAGCAGCCTCGGGACAGGGGATGGCTACACCTTC. Its translation is CASSLGTGDGYTF.

The table lists this clone with a count of one. The V gene is TRBV19, the J gene TRBJ1-2; D is ambiguous. The CDR3 contains 13 residues. V lost 3 bases, J lost 5 bases, and 10 bases lay in between. Germline assignment: CDR1 LNHDA and CDR2 SQIVND (reference sequence). The CDR3 DNA is TGTGCCAGTAGTATCGAGCAGATTTATGGCTACACCTTC. It translates to CASSIEQIYGYTF.

In this sample, this clone turned up a few times. The gene calls are TRBV5-4 and TRBJ1-2; tentatively, D is TRBD1 (6 bases). The V end was cut by 2 bases, the J end by 7 bases, with 15 bases between. This CDR3 has 14 residues. Per the germline V gene, CDR1 is SGHNT and CDR2 is YYREEE (reference sequence). CDR3 bases: TGTGCCAGCAGCTTACAGGGCATGTTCTCTGGCTACACCTTC. It is translated as CASSLQGMFSGYTF.

The V gene is TRBV7-2, the J gene TRBJ2-1, with 12 positions matching TRBD1. V trimming: 5 bases; J trimming: 10 bases; junction bases outside the gene matches: 12. The CDR3 runs to 16 residues. Germline V CDR1 and CDR2: SGHTA, FQGNSA. The CDR3 loop is CASSQGSGTGGVEQFF. For the CDR3, the DNA is TGTGCCAGCAGCCAAGGATCGGGGACAGGGGGCGTCGAGCAGTTCTTC. The whole variable domain, remainder taken from reference TRBV7-2 and TRBJ2-1, is GAGVSQSPSNKVTEKGKDVELRCDPISGHTALYWYRQSLGQGLEFLIYFQGNSAPDKSGLPSDRFSAERTGGSVSTLTIQRTQQEDSAVYLCASSQGSGTGGVEQFFGPGTRLTVL.

The CDR3 protein is CASSMGLAGGVGYEQYF. The CDR3 nucleotides read TGTGCCAGTAGTATGGGACTAGCGGGAGGGGTCGGCTACGAGCAGTACTTC. The chain joins TRBV19 to TRBJ2-7; 16 positions agree with TRBD2. The germline V gene has CDR1 LNHDA and CDR2 SQIVND (reference sequence). The CDR3 is 17 residues long. V shed 3 bases, J shed 3 bases, and the junction held 5 bases outside the gene matches.

V usage is TRBV15 and J usage is TRBJ2-1, with 11 bases lining up with TRBD2. V dropped 7 bases and J dropped 3; count of bases not matched to a gene: 2. Germline V gene lookup returns CDR1 LNHNV and CDR2 YYDKDF (reference sequence). CDR3 length: 14 residues. The CDR3, as DNA: TGTGCCACCACCGGGACTAGCGGCTACAATGAGCAGTTCTTC. It yields the protein CATTGTSGYNEQFF.

The V gene is TRBV29-1, the J gene TRBJ1-3; D unresolved. There are 14 residues in the CDR3. Trimming took 6 bases from V and 0 from J, leaving 12 bases between them. From germline, CDR1 is SQVTM and CDR2 ANQGSEA. The CDR3, as DNA: TGCAGCGTCCTTGGAGCTTTCTCTGGAAACACCATATATTTT. Its translation is CSVLGAFSGNTIYF.

V usage is TRBV3-1 (or the pseudogene TRBV3-2) and J usage is TRBJ2-1, with a tentative D call TRBD1 (5 bases). Trimming took off 1 base at V and 9 bases at J, with 10 bases between the two ends. Germline V gives CDR1 LGHDT, CDR2 YNNKEL (reference sequence). This CDR3 comprises 13 residues. The CDR3 nucleotides read TGTGCCAGCAGCCAAGGGGGCGTAGTTGAGCAGTTCTTC. This sequence encodes CASSQGGVVEQFF.

This chain uses TRBV7-3 with TRBJ1-1; the D gene is possibly TRBD1 (6 bases). This CDR3 is 14 amino acids long. Germline V gene lookup returns CDR1 SGHTA and CDR2 FQGTGA. With 8 bases removed from V and 1 base from J, the gap between germline ends came to 14 bases. The CDR3 coding sequence is TGTGCCAGCTCTCCAGGGGCTGGGAACACTGAAGCTTTCTTT. As protein: CASSPGAGNTEAFF.

The count of this clone is one. The chain joins TRBV7-2 to TRBJ1-1; no clear D. This CDR3 region has 14 residues. Germline V CDR1 and CDR2: SGHTA, FQGNSA. Trimming removed 5 bases at V and 3 bases at J, with 13 bases between. The CDR3: CASSPLGSHTEAFF. DNA for the CDR3: TGTGCCAGCAGCCCGCTGGGGTCGCACACTGAAGCTTTCTTT.

The CDR3 DNA reads TGTGCCAGCAGCGTAGGACTGATTAATTCACCCCTCCACTTT. Residues: CASSVGLINSPLHF. This rearrangement joins TRBV9 to TRBJ1-6; D is uncertain. The V gene's germline CDR1 is SGDLS and CDR2 YYNGEE. V lost 0 bases, J lost 6 bases, and 7 bases lay in between. This CDR3 spans 14 amino acids. Filled out from reference TRBV9 and TRBJ1-6, the complete variable domain reads DSGVTQTPKHLITATGQRVTLRCSPRSGDLSVYWYQQSLDQGLQFLIQYYNGEERAKGNILERFSAQQFPDLHSELNLSSLELGDSALYFCASSVGLINSPLHFGNGTRLTVT.

The chain is built from TRBV9 and TRBJ1-3; D gene uncertain. Germline assignment: CDR1 SGDLS and CDR2 YYNGEE. V lost 0 bases, J lost 0 bases, and 13 bases lay in between. The CDR3 covers 17 residues. CDR3 bases: TGTGCCAGCAGCGTAGGATTAAGGGCAACCTCTGGAAACACCATATATTTT. It is translated as CASSVGLRATSGNTIYF.

The V and J genes are TRBV5-1 and TRBJ2-2; TRBD1 agrees at 9 bases. Trimming cost V 1 base and J 6 bases; bases outside gene matches: 7. This CDR3 has 16 residues. Per germline, CDR1 SGHRS and CDR2 YFSETQ. CDR3 DNA sequence: TGCGCCAGCAGCTTGATGCCGGGACAGGGAGCCGGGGAGCTGTTTTTT. Residues: CASSLMPGQGAGELFF. Looking up the rest from reference TRBV5-1 and TRBJ2-2 gives the full variable domain: KAGVTQTPRYLIKTRGQQVTLSCSPISGHRSVSWYQQTPGQGLQFLFEYFSETQRNKGNFPGRFSGRQFSNSRSEMNVSTLELGDSALYLCASSLMPGQGAGELFFGEGSRLTVL.

The chain joins TRBV29-1 to TRBJ1-5, with D tentatively TRBD1 (5 bases). V was clipped by 6 bases and J by 3 bases, with 15 bases between them. The CDR3 loop spans 14 amino acids. Germline CDR1 SQVTM, CDR2 ANQGSEA. CDR3 protein: CSVTTGGDNQPQHF. DNA for the CDR3: TGCAGCGTGACAACCGGGGGAGACAATCAGCCCCAGCATTTT. The whole variable domain, remainder taken from reference TRBV29-1 and TRBJ1-5, is SAVISQKPSRDICQRGTSLTIQCQVDSQVTMMFWYRQQPGQSLTLIATANQGSEATYESGFVIDKFPISRPNLTFSTLTVSNMSPEDSSIYLCSVTTGGDNQPQHFGDGTRLSIL.

J is TRBJ2-3 and V is TRBV5-1; D possibly uses TRBD1 or TRBD2 (6 bases each). This CDR3 is built from 13 residues. Germline CDR1 and CDR2: SGHRS and YFSETQ. V was pared by 0 bases and J by 9 bases, with 11 bases between. As DNA, the CDR3 is TGCGCCAGCAGCTTGGGACAGGAGGGCACGCAGTATTTT. Translated: CASSLGQEGTQYF.

This clone qualifies as medium-sized. J is TRBJ2-7 and V is TRBV27; D is possibly TRBD1 (6 bases). Trimming removed 5 bases at V and 5 bases at J, with 19 bases between. This CDR3 contains 15 residues. Germline V gene lookup returns CDR1 MNHEY and CDR2 SMNVEV (reference sequence). The CDR3 loop reads CASSPGDPFRDEQYF. The CDR3 nucleotides read TGTGCCAGCAGTCCAGGGGACCCATTTCGTGACGAGCAGTACTTC.

The sample holds one count of this clone. The chain couples TRBV10-3 to TRBJ2-7, with a weak D call TRBD1 (6 bases). This CDR3 region has 16 residues. Trimming removed 2 bases at V and 2 bases at J, with 16 bases between. Germline CDR1 is ENHRY and CDR2 is SYGVKD. This chain's CDR3 is CAISEGPGQQPYEQYF. The CDR3 nucleotides read TGTGCCATCAGTGAGGGACCAGGACAGCAGCCCTACGAGCAGTACTTC.

The V and J genes are TRBV6-5 and TRBJ2-7; the match to TRBD2 covers 7 bases. Germline loops: CDR1 MNHEY, CDR2 SVGAGI. J lost 7 bases, V lost 0 bases, and 6 bases had no gene match. The CDR3 has 14 amino acids. The CDR3 loop reads CASSYSAGRDEQYF. CDR3 DNA sequence: TGTGCCAGCAGTTACTCGGCAGGGAGGGATGAGCAGTACTTC.

This chain connects TRBV18 to TRBJ2-7, with a possible D match to TRBD1 (5 bases). From germline, CDR1 is KGHSH and CDR2 LQKENI. V lost 2 bases and J lost 3, with 8 bases in between. The CDR3 has 13 residues. CDR3 sequence: CASSPNRNYEQYF. The CDR3 bases are TGTGCCAGCTCACCAAACAGGAACTACGAGCAGTACTTC. Supplemented by reference TRBV18 and TRBJ2-7, the full variable domain reads NAGVMQNPRHLVRRRGQEARLRCSPMKGHSHVYWYRQLPEEGLKFMVYLQKENIIDESGMPKERFSAEFPKEGPSILRIQQVVRGDSAAYFCASSPNRNYEQYFGPGTRLTVT.

This chain connects TRBV4-1 to TRBJ1-4; D is unclear. V was shortened by 6 bases and J by 0 bases, with 17 bases between the two germline ends. The CDR3 consists of 17 residues. The germline V gene encodes CDR1 MGHRA and CDR2 YSYEKL. The CDR3 loop reads CASSRLRTRATNEKLFF. The DNA for the CDR3 is TGCGCCAGCAGTCGGTTGAGGACCCGCGCAACTAATGAAAAACTGTTTTTT.

This sequence joins TRBV18 and TRBJ2-3; TRBD2 matches at 8 bases. Losses at the gene ends were 2 bases for V and 5 bases for J; bases not matched to a gene: 15. There are 18 residues in the CDR3. Germline assignment: CDR1 KGHSH and CDR2 LQKENI. CDR3 residues: CASSPFTTAGGPQDTQYF. The CDR3 bases are TGTGCCAGCTCACCATTTACTACGGCGGGAGGCCCCCAAGATACGCAGTATTTT.

The chain has TRBV3-1 (or the pseudogene TRBV3-2) and TRBJ1-2, with a possible D match to TRBD1 (6 bases). V lost 4 bases, J lost 5 bases, and 17 bases lay in between. This CDR3 contains 15 residues. The germline V gene has CDR1 LGHDT and CDR2 YNNKEL (reference sequence). The CDR3 region is CASSLTTGQPYGYTF. In nucleotides, the CDR3 is TGTGCCAGCAGCCTAACGACAGGACAGCCGTATGGCTACACCTTC.

The V call is TRBV27, the J call TRBJ2-1, with 10 bases aligning to TRBD2. J lost 6 bases, V lost 4 bases, and 3 bases had no gene match. Germline values: CDR1 MNHEY, CDR2 SMNVEV (reference sequence). The CDR3 consists of 14 residues. CDR3 amino acids: CASSSRTSGNEQFF. The CDR3 nucleotides read TGTGCCAGCAGTTCACGGACTAGCGGCAATGAGCAGTTCTTC.

The gene calls are TRBV19 and TRBJ1-5, with unresolved D. This CDR3 comprises 13 residues. Trimming cost V 9 bases and J 5 bases, with 14 bases left between them. CDR1 LNHDA and CDR2 SQIVND come from the germline V gene (reference sequence). The CDR3 region has the DNA TGTGCCAGCCGGGAGGCGGGCGATCAGCCCCAGCATTTT. It encodes CASREAGDQPQHF.